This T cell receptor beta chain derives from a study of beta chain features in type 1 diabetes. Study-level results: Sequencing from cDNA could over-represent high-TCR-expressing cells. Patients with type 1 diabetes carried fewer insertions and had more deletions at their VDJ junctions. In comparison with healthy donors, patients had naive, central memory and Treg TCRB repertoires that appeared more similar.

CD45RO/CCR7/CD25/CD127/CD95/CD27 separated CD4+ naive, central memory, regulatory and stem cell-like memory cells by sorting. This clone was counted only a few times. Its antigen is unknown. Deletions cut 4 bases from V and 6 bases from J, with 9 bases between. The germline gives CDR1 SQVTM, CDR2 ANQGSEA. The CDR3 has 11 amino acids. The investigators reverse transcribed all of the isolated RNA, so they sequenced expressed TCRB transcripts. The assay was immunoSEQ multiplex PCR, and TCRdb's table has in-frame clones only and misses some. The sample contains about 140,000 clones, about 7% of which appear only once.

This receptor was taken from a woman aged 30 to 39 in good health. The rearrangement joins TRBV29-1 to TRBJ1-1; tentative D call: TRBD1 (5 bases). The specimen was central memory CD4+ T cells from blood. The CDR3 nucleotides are TGCAGCGTTGCAGCAGGGTCTGAAGCTTTCTTT. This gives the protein CSVAAGSEAFF.